The source of this T cell receptor beta chain is a study of shared clonotypes between healthy human individuals. Study background: In total, the donors were two women and a few men aged 18 to 49.

CDR3 length equals 16 residues. Trimming at V came to 4 bases and at J to 4 bases, leaving 11 bases not matched to a gene. Germline V gene data show CDR1 as KGHSH and CDR2 as LQKENI. General study findings and limits: The diversity represented, both genetic and in exposure history, was limited by few donors.

The quantity of DNA used in unsorted PBMC replicate PCRs was 300 ng, corresponding to 30,000 or so T cell genomes. TCRdb keeps only in-frame clones here, not all; method: immunoSEQ multiplex PCR. The data show some 470,000 clones, with roughly four fifths seen just once and 10% to 15% held by the top ten. As to this clone: Its cognate antigen is unknown.

Specimen: PBMCs. The clonotype was recovered from a middle-aged woman in good health. Some clones in this sample may be carry-over from other donors' samples. This rearrangement joins TRBV18 to TRBJ1-1, with TRBD1 matching 8 bases. CDR3 region: CASSLSQQGVGTEAFF. In DNA form, the CDR3 reads TGTGCCAGCTCACTCAGCCAACAGGGGGTGGGCACTGAAGCTTTCTTT.